The 3 T cell receptor beta chains in this list originate from one sample, sequenced in a study of Ad26.COV2.S vaccination and SARS-CoV-2 variants. Using immunoSEQ multiplex PCR, the repertoire was profiled, and TCRdb retains in-frame clones only, with some absent. The table has about 390,000 clones, 92% seen once. Treatment here: about 20 received Ad26.COV2.S at low or high dose, single or two shots; 5 received placebo; per-sample allocation not given. Collection of the samples took place on day 63 after the first injection of vaccine or placebo. The input for sequencing was peripheral blood, taken in a trial of Ad26.COV2.S vaccine versus placebo. These TCRs come from a person between 18 and 60 years old who received the Ad26.COV2.S COVID-19 vaccine or a placebo.

V and J are TRBV6-6 and TRBJ2-2; 12 nucleotides align to TRBD2. Looked up from germline, CDR1 is MNHNY and CDR2 is SVGAGI (reference sequence). The CDR3 sequence is 17 residues long. J gave up 7 bases and V 5 bases, and 11 bases lay outside the gene matches. This chain's CDR3 is CASSRLTSGGGGGELFF. CDR3 in DNA: TGTGCCAGCAGTCGTCTGACTAGCGGGGGAGGGGGCGGGGAGCTGTTTTTT.

This chain links TRBV3-1 (or the pseudogene TRBV3-2) with TRBJ2-7, with D uncertain. The ends were cut back, 1 base at V and 3 bases at J, with 13 bases in the middle. CDR1 is LGHDT and CDR2 is YNNKEL in the germline V gene (reference sequence). The CDR3 covers 15 residues. The CDR3 spells CASSQGEVRHYEQYF. CDR3 coding DNA: TGTGCCAGCAGCCAAGGCGAGGTCAGACACTACGAGCAGTACTTC.

This CDR3 is CAWYPILLWGPGYTF. CDR3 bases: TGTGCCTGGTATCCCATTCTTTTATGGGGCCCCGGCTACACCTTC. The V call is TRBV30, the J call TRBJ1-2, with a weak D call TRBD1 (5 bases). Trimming stripped 5 bases from V and 8 bases from J, with 24 bases between. CDR1 and CDR2 (germline): GTSNPN, SVGIG (reference sequence). The CDR3 consists of 15 residues.